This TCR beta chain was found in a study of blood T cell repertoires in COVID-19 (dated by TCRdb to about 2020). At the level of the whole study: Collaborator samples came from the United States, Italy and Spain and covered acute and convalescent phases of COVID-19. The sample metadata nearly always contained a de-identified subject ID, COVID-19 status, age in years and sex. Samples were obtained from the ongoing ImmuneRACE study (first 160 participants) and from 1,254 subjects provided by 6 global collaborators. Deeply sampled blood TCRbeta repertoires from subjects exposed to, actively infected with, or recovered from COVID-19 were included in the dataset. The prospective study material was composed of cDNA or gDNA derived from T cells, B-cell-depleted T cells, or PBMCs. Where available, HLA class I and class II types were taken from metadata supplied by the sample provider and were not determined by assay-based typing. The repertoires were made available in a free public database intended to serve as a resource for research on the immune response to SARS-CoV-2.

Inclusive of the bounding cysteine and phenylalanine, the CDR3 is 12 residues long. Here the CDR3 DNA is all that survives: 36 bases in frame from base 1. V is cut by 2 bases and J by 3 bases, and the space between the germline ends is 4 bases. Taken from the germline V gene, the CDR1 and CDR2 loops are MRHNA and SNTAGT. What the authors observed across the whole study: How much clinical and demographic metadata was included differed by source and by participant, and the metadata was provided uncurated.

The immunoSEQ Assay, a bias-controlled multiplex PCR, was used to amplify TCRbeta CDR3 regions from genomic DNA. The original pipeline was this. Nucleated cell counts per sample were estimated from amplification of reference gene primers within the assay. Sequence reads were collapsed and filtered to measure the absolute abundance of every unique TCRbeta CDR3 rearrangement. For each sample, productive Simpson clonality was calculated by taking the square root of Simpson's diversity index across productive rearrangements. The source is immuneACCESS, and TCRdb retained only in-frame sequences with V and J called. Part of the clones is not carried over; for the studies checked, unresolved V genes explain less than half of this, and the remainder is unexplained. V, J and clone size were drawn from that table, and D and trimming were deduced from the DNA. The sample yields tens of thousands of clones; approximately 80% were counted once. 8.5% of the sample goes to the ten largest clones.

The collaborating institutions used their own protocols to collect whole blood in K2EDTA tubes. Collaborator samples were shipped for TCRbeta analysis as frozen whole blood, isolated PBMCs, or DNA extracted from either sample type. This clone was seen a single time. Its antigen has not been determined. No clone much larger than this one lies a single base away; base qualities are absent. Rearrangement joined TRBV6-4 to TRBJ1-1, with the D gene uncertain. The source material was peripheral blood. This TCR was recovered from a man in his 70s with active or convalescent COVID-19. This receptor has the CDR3 CASSDEYTEAFF. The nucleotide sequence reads TGTGCCAGCAGTGACGAGTACACTGAAGCTTTCTTT.